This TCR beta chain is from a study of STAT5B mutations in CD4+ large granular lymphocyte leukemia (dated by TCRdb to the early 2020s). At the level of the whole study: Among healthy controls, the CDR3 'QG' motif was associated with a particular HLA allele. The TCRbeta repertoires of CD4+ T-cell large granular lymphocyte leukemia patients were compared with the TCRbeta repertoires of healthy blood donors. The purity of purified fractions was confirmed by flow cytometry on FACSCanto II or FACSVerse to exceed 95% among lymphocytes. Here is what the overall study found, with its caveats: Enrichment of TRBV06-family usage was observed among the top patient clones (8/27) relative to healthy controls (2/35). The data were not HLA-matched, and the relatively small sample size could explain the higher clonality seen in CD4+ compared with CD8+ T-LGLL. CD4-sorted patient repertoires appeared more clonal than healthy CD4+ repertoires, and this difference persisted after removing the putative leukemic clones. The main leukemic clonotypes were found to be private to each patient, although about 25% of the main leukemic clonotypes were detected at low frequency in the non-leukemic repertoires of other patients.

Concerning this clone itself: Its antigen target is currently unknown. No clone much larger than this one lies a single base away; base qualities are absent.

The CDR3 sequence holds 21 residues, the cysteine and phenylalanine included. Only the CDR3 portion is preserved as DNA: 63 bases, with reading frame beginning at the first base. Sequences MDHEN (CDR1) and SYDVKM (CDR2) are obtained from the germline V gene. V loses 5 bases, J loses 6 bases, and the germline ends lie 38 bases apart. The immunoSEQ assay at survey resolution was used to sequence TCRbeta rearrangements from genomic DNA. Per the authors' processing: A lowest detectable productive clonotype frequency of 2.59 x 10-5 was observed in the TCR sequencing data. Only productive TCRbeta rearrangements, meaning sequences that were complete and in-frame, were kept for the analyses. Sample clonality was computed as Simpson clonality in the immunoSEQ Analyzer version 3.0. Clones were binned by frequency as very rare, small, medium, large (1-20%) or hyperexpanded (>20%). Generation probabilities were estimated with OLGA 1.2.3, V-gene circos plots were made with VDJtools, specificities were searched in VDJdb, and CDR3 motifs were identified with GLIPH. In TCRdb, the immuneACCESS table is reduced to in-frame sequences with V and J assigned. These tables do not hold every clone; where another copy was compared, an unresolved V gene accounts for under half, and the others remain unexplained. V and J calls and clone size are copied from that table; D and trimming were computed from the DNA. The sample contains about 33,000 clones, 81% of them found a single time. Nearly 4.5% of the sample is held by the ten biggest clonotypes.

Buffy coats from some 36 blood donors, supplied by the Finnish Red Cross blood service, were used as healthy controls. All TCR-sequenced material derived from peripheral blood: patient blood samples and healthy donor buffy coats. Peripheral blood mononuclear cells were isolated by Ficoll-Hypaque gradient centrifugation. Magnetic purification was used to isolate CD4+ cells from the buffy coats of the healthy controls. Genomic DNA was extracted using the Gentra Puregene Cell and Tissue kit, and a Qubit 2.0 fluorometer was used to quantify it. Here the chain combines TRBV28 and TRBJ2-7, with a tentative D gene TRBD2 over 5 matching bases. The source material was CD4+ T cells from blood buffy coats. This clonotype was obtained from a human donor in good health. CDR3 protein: CASSPMFGPGFFGYDIREQYF. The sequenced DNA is TGTGCCAGCAGTCCTATGTTCGGGCCGGGGTTCTTCGGATACGATATTCGCGAGCAGTACTTC.